This entry lists 27 T cell receptor beta chains sequenced from one sample in a study of CD8 T cells in ankylosing spondylitis. Study findings and constraints: In ankylosing spondylitis blood, a motif of seven to nine highly homologous TCR beta variants appeared characteristic.

These receptors lack a known antigen. TCRdb reprocessed the 5' RACE reads via MiXCR and lists one record per CDR3 protein. The table records more than 500,000 distinct CDR3 sequences, about 5% of them present only once. The sequenced sample consisted of blood, either unsorted or a sorted T cell fraction (not recorded which). Receptors originate from a male donor with ankylosing spondylitis.

This clonotype was observed many times. The chain carries TRBV28 and TRBJ2-2; D is uncertain. Between the trimmed V and J ends, which lost 5 bases and 7 bases, there was a span of 14 bases. CDR3 length: 14 residues. CDR1 and CDR2 from the germline V gene are MDHEN and SYDVKM. The CDR3 loop is CASSPPDGRGELFF. Written as DNA, the CDR3 is TGTGCCAGCAGTCCCCCCGACGGGCGCGGGGAGCTGTTTTTT.

In this sample, this clonotype turned up many times. The chain links TRBV5-1 to TRBJ2-2, with D unresolved. Germline values: CDR1 SGHRS, CDR2 YFSETQ. The V gene lost 2 bases and the J gene lost 1 base, with 6 bases spanning the gap. The CDR3 sequence is 14 residues long. CDR3 sequence (DNA): TGCGCCAGCAGCTTCTGGAAGAACACCGGGGAGCTGTTTTTT. It codes for CASSFWKNTGELFF.

This clonotype was picked up many times. The chain employs TRBV5-6 and TRBJ2-3; 12 nucleotides agree with TRBD1. Per the germline V gene, CDR1 is SGHDT and CDR2 is YYEEEE. The CDR3 sequence is 17 residues long. The J segment lost 4 bases and the V segment lost 4 bases, leaving 10 bases of the junction unmatched. The CDR3 loop reads CASSRPGTGGSSDTQYF. The CDR3 DNA sequence: TGTGCCAGCAGCCGTCCCGGGACAGGGGGCAGTTCAGATACGCAGTATTTT.

This clonotype was found many times. The chain carries TRBV5-1 and TRBJ1-1; TRBD1 is a possible D gene (5 bases). Per the germline V gene, CDR1 is SGHRS and CDR2 is YFSETQ. V gave up 4 bases and J gave up 10 bases, with 11 bases separating them. The CDR3 extends over 11 amino acids. The CDR3 region is CASSRDRRAFF. CDR3 DNA: TGCGCCAGCAGCCGCGACAGAAGAGCTTTCTTT.

The chain employs TRBV28 and TRBJ2-7; D is undetermined. Trimming removed 6 bases at V and 0 bases at J, with 15 bases between. The V gene's germline CDR1 is MDHEN and CDR2 SYDVKM. The CDR3 runs 15 residues. CDR3 amino acids: CASSHLLGSSYEQYF. The CDR3 DNA sequence: TGTGCCAGCAGCCACTTACTTGGTTCCTCCTACGAGCAGTACTTC.

This chain connects TRBV5-2 to TRBJ2-1; TRBD1 is the table's D call and was not checked against the DNA. TRBV5-2 is listed as a pseudogene. The CDR3 totals 14 residues. The CDR3 spells CAMGFGGSHNEQFF. CDR3 sequence (DNA): TGTGCCATGGGCTTCGGGGGGTCCCACAATGAGCAGTTCTTC.

This clonotype was counted ten times or more. The V gene is TRBV20-1, the J gene TRBJ2-2, with D possibly being TRBD1 or TRBD2 (5 bases each). Looked up from germline, CDR1 is DFQATT and CDR2 is SNEGSKA (reference sequence). The CDR3 loop spans 16 amino acids. The V gene lost 7 bases and the J gene lost 6 bases, with 24 bases spanning the gap. CDR3: CSGAGTPKPYAGELFF. The CDR3 DNA is TGCAGTGGAGCCGGGACCCCGAAGCCCTACGCCGGGGAGCTGTTTTTT.

This clonotype was observed many times. The chain couples TRBV4-3 to TRBJ2-5; tentative D call: TRBD2 (5 bases). V was clipped by 0 bases and J by 9 bases, with 11 bases between them. This CDR3 comprises 13 residues. Germline CDR1 reads LGHNA; CDR2 reads YSLEER. CDR3 sequence: CASSQDTGNPQYF. DNA for the CDR3: TGCGCCAGCAGCCAAGATACGGGAAATCCCCAGTACTTC.

The CDR3 nucleotides are TGTGCCAGTAGTGTAACCCCCGGGACTAGGAGCAATGAGCAGTTCTTC. Translating it yields CASSVTPGTRSNEQFF. This chain uses TRBV19 with TRBJ2-1; 8 positions match TRBD2. The CDR3 loop spans 16 amino acids. CDR1 and CDR2 from the germline V gene are LNHDA and SQIVND (reference sequence). V was pared by 5 bases and J by 6 bases, with 12 bases of the junction left unmatched. The full variable domain, its missing parts supplied by reference TRBV19 and TRBJ2-1, is DGGITQSPKYLFRKEGQNVTLSCEQNLNHDAMYWYRQDPGQGLRLIYYSQIVNDFQKGDIAEGYSVSREKKESFPLTVTSAQKNPTAFYLCASSVTPGTRSNEQFFGPGTRLTVL.

This clonotype was picked up many times. V usage is TRBV4-3 and J usage is TRBJ1-2; D is unresolved. The germline V and J ends were trimmed by 1 base and 4 bases, with 13 bases remaining between them. The V gene's germline CDR1 is LGHNA and CDR2 YSLEER. This CDR3 contains 15 residues. The CDR3 bases are TGCGCCAGCAGCCAAGGCAACAACGAGATCTATGGCTACACCTTC. Its translation is CASSQGNNEIYGYTF.

This clonotype was observed many times. The chain has TRBV20-1 and TRBJ1-5, with TRBD1 as a possible D gene (5 bases). This CDR3 is built from 15 residues. Germline V gene sequence: CDR1 DFQATT, CDR2 SNEGSKA (reference sequence). Between the trimmed V and J ends, which lost 5 bases and 0 bases, there was a span of 14 bases. CDR3 loop: CSAGFTGPSNQPQHF. The CDR3 nucleotides read TGCAGTGCTGGTTTTACAGGCCCTAGCAATCAGCCCCAGCATTTT.

The sample holds a few counts of this clonotype. The gene calls are TRBV25-1 and TRBJ2-7; no clear D. The V end lost 11 bases, the J end lost 3 bases, and 17 bases lay between the germline ends. CDR1 is MGHDK, CDR2 SYGVNS, per germline. This CDR3 has 13 amino acids. The CDR3, as DNA: TGTGCCCAGAATCGGGTATTCCACTACGAGCAGTACTTC. Translation: CAQNRVFHYEQYF.

This clonotype has ten or more counts. The chain carries TRBV28 and TRBJ1-2, with D unclear. CDR3 size: 13 residues. The ends were cut back, 6 bases at V and 8 bases at J, with 16 bases in the middle. CDR1 is MDHEN and CDR2 is SYDVKM in the germline V gene. CDR3 DNA sequence: TGTGCCAGCAGGACGGGCCTAGTTAAAGGCTACACCTTC. Its translation is CASRTGLVKGYTF.

This clonotype was observed many times. The chain joins TRBV10-3 to TRBJ2-1, with a tentative D call TRBD1 (6 bases). Germline V gives CDR1 ENHRY, CDR2 SYGVKD. The V gene lost 6 bases and the J gene lost 7 bases, with 22 bases spanning the gap. The CDR3 covers 16 residues. Written as DNA, the CDR3 is TGTGCCATCAGGGGGGACGAGGGGGTGGTTCGGAATGAGCAGTTCTTC. Encoded protein: CAIRGDEGVVRNEQFF.

The chain recombines TRBV3-1 with TRBJ1-2, with D possibly matching TRBD1 (5 bases). CDR3 size: 14 residues. The germline V gene encodes CDR1 LGHDT and CDR2 YNNKEL (reference sequence). The germline V and J ends were trimmed by 1 base and 3 bases, with 9 bases remaining between them. This chain's CDR3 is CASSQGGADYGYTF. DNA for the CDR3: TGTGCCAGCAGCCAAGGAGGGGCTGACTATGGCTACACCTTC.

At least ten counts were recorded for this clonotype. The CDR3 DNA is TGCAGCGTTGAAGATAGCGGCGGGAGCTCCTACGAGCAGTACTTC. It is translated as CSVEDSGGSSYEQYF. The V call is TRBV29-1, the J call TRBJ2-7, with 7 nucleotides matching TRBD2. Trimming at V came to 0 bases and at J to 0 bases, leaving 5 bases not matched to a gene. The CDR3 sequence is 15 residues long. CDR1 is SQVTM, CDR2 ANQGSEA, per germline.

Many counts were recorded for this clonotype. This chain uses TRBV7-9 with TRBJ1-6, with D uncertain. The CDR3 runs to 14 residues. Trimming pared 5 bases from V and 6 bases from J, leaving 11 bases between. Germline CDR1 reads SEHNR; CDR2 reads FQNEAQ (reference sequence). The CDR3 spells CASSQAPLNSPLHF. DNA of the CDR3: TGTGCCAGCAGCCAAGCCCCGCTTAATTCACCCCTCCACTTT.

The rearrangement uses TRBV27 and TRBJ1-6; D perhaps matches TRBD1 (6 bases). V was clipped by 5 bases and J by 4 bases, with 9 bases between them. Germline V CDR1 and CDR2: MNHEY, SMNVEV (reference sequence). This CDR3 is built from 14 residues. CDR3 DNA: TGTGCCAGCAGTCAGGGGCTATATAATTCACCCCTCCACTTT. This translates into CASSQGLYNSPLHF.

At least ten counts were recorded for this clonotype. J is TRBJ2-3 and V is TRBV29-1, with 10 positions matching TRBD1. This CDR3 is built from 13 residues. V gave up 4 bases and J gave up 4 bases; unmatched junction bases: 2. Germline CDR1 SQVTM, CDR2 ANQGSEA. CDR3 loop: CSVGDRGADTQYF. The CDR3 bases are TGCAGCGTTGGGGACAGGGGTGCAGATACGCAGTATTTT.

J is TRBJ2-4 and V is TRBV7-2; tentative D call: TRBD2 (6 bases). Germline V gene data show CDR1 as SGHTA and CDR2 as FQGNSA. This CDR3 has 15 amino acids. V gave up 5 bases and J gave up 9 bases, with 20 bases separating them. CDR3 in amino acids: CASSKLPGLLAIQYF. CDR3 coding DNA: TGTGCCAGCAGCAAATTACCGGGACTCCTGGCCATTCAGTACTTC.

This clonotype has a handful of counts. The chain is built from TRBV6-2 or TRBV6-3 and TRBJ1-6; D might be TRBD1 (5 bases). From germline, CDR1 is MNHEY and CDR2 SVGEGT. The CDR3 extends over 14 amino acids. V lost 4 bases, J lost 7 bases, and 11 bases lay in between. The CDR3, as DNA: TGTGCCAGCAGTTCGAGGGGCCGGAATTCACCCCTCCACTTT. This encodes CASSSRGRNSPLHF.

This clonotype was recorded many times. The CDR3 is CATSADAQGIGEQYF. The CDR3 DNA reads TGTGCCACCAGCGCGGACGCCCAGGGGATAGGCGAGCAGTACTTC. This chain joins TRBV15 and TRBJ2-7, with D possibly matching TRBD1 (6 bases). This CDR3 contains 15 residues. Looked up from germline, CDR1 is LNHNV and CDR2 is YYDKDF (reference sequence). V lost 5 bases and J 6 bases, leaving 20 bases between the germline ends.

There are many counts of this clonotype. One junction end disagrees with the germline gene, perhaps due to a read error. The J gene is TRBJ1-4, the V gene TRBV10-3; tentative D call: TRBD1 (6 bases). Germline V gene sequence: CDR1 ENHRY, CDR2 SYGVKD. This CDR3 is built from 13 residues. Here the CDR3 reads CATSESGEEKLFF. The CDR3 coding sequence is TGTGCCACCAGTGAGTCAGGGGAGGAAAAACTGTTTTTT.

This clonotype was counted at least ten times. The genes are TRBV27 and TRBJ2-7; 9 bases agree with TRBD1. The CDR3 extends over 14 amino acids. CDR1 and CDR2 from the germline V gene are MNHEY and SMNVEV (reference sequence). V was clipped by 4 bases and J by 1 base; unmatched bases: 2. DNA of the CDR3: TGTGCCAGCAGTTCACAGGGGGCTTCCTACGAGCAGTACTTC. It specifies CASSSQGASYEQYF.

V is TRBV20-1 and J is TRBJ2-3; unclear D gene. V shed 6 bases and J shed 0 bases, with 13 bases lying between them. Per the germline V gene, CDR1 is DFQATT and CDR2 is SNEGSKA (reference sequence). CDR3 length: 14 amino acids. The CDR3 loop reads CSALGFTSTDTQYF. CDR3 nucleotides: TGCAGTGCCCTGGGATTTACTAGCACAGATACGCAGTATTTT.

This clonotype occurred many times. The rearrangement uses TRBV28 and TRBJ1-2; possible D gene TRBD1, 5 bases. The germline CDR1 and CDR2 sequences are MDHEN and SYDVKM. Trimming left V 6 bases short and J 0 bases short, with 11 bases between. CDR3 length: 14 amino acids. CDR3 in DNA: TGTGCCAGCAGCACAGGCTTAACTAACTATGGCTACACCTTC. Translation gives CASSTGLTNYGYTF.

The chain uses TRBV4-2 and TRBJ2-5, with D tentatively TRBD2 (7 bases). Trimming took off 3 bases at V and 5 bases at J, with 13 bases between the two ends. Looked up from germline, CDR1 is LGHNA and CDR2 is YNFKEQ. There are 14 residues in the CDR3. CDR3 sequence: CASSQGGGAETQYF. The CDR3 coding sequence is TGTGCCAGCAGCCAGGGGGGGGGCGCGGAGACCCAGTACTTC.